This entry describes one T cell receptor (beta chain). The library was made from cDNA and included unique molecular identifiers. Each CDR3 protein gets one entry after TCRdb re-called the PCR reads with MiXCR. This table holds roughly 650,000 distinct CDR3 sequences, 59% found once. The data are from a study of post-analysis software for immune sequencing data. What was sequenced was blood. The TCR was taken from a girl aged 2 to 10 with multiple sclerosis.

For the CDR3, the DNA is TGTGCCAGCAGTGACCGGGACAGAGACTTCTACGAGCAGTACTTC. As protein: CASSDRDRDFYEQYF. The chain joins TRBV6-5 to TRBJ2-7; TRBD1 aligns across 7 bases. The CDR3 runs to 15 residues. The V gene's germline CDR1 is MNHEY and CDR2 SVGAGI. V gave up 5 bases and J gave up 3 bases; unmatched junction bases: 10.